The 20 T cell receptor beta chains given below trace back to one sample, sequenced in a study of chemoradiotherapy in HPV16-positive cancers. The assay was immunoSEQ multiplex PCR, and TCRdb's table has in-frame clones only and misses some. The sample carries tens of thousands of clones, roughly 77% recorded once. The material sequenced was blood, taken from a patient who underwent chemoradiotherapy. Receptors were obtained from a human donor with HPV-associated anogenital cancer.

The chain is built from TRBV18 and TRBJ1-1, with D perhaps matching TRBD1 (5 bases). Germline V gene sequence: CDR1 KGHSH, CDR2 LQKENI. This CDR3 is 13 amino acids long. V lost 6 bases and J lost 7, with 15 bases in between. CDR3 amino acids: CASSVGGLGEAFF. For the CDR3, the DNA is TGTGCCAGCTCCGTGGGGGGGTTGGGTGAAGCTTTCTTT. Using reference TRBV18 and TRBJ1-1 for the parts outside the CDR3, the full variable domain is NAGVMQNPRHLVRRRGQEARLRCSPMKGHSHVYWYRQLPEEGLKFMVYLQKENIIDESGMPKERFSAEFPKEGPSILRIQQVVRGDSAAYFCASSVGGLGEAFFGQGTRLTVV.

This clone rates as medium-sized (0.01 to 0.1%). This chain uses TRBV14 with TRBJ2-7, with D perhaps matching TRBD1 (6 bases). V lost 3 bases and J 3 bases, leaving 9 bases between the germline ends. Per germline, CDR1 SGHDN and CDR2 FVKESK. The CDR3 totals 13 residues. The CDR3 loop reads CASSHGQLYEQYF. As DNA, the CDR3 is TGTGCCAGCAGCCACGGACAGCTCTACGAGCAGTACTTC.

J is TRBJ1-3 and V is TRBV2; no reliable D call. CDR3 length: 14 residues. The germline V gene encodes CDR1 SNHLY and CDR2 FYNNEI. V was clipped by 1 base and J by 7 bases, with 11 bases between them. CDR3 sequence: CASSEGLKGNTIYF. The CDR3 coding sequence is TGTGCCAGCAGTGAAGGGCTGAAAGGGAACACCATATATTTT. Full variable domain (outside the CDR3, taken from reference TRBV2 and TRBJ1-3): EPEVTQTPSHQVTQMGQEVILRCVPISNHLYFYWYRQILGQKVEFLVSFYNNEISEKSEIFDDQFSVERPDGSNFTLKIRSTKLEDSAMYFCASSEGLKGNTIYFGEGSWLTVV.

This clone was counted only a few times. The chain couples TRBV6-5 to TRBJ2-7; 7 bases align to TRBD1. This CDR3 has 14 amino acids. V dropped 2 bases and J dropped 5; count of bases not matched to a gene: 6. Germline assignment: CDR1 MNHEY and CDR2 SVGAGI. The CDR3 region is CASSYRSGGDEQYF. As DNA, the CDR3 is TGTGCCAGCAGTTACCGTTCAGGGGGAGACGAGCAGTACTTC.

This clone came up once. CDR3 in DNA: TGTGCCAGCAGGGGAGGAGGGTTTGAGCAGTACTTC. Its translation: CASRGGGFEQYF. V and J are TRBV27 and TRBJ2-7; D might be TRBD2 (6 bases). V gave up 6 bases and J gave up 7 bases, with 13 bases separating them. The CDR3 covers 12 residues. Looked up from germline, CDR1 is MNHEY and CDR2 is SMNVEV (reference sequence).

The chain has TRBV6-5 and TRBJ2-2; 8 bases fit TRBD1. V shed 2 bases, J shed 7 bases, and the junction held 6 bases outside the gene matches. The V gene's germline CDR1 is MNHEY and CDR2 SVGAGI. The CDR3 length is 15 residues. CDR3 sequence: CASSYGQGAGGELFF. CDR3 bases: TGTGCCAGCAGTTACGGGCAGGGGGCCGGCGGGGAGCTGTTTTTT.

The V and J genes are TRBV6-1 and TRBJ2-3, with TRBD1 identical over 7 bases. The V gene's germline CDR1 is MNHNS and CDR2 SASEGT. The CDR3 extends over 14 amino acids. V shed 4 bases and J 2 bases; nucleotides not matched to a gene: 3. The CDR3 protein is CASSVDRATDTQYF. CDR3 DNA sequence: TGTGCCAGCAGTGTAGACAGGGCCACAGATACGCAGTATTTT.

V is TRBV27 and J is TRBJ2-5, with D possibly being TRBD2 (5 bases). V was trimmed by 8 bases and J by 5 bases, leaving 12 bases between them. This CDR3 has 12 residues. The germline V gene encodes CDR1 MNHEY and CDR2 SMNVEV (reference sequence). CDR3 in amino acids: CASSTTGETQYF. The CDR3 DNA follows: TGTGCCAGCTCGACTACGGGGGAGACCCAGTACTTC.

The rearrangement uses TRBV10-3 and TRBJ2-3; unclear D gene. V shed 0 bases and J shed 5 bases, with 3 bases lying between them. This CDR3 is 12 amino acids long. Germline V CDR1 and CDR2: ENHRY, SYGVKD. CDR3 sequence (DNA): TGTGCCATCAGTGAGTCCAGAGATACGCAGTATTTT. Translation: CAISESRDTQYF.

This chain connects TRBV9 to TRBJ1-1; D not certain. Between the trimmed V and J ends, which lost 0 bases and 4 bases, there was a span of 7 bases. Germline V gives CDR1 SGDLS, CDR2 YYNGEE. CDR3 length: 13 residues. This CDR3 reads CASSVGVGTEAFF. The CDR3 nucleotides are TGTGCCAGCAGCGTAGGAGTGGGCACTGAAGCTTTCTTT.

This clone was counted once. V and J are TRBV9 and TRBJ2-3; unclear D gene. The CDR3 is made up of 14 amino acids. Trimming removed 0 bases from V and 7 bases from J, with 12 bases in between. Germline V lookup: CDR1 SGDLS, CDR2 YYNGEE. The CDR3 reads CASSVGGVSHTQYF. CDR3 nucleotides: TGTGCCAGCAGCGTAGGTGGGGTGTCGCATACGCAGTATTTT. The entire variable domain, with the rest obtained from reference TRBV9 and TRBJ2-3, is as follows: DSGVTQTPKHLITATGQRVTLRCSPRSGDLSVYWYQQSLDQGLQFLIQYYNGEERAKGNILERFSAQQFPDLHSELNLSSLELGDSALYFCASSVGGVSHTQYFGPGTRLTVL.

The CDR3 spells CASSDWAGANVLTF. In DNA form, the CDR3 reads TGTGCCAGCAGTGATTGGGCTGGGGCCAACGTCCTGACTTTC. The chain joins TRBV2 to TRBJ2-6; unclear D gene. The length of the CDR3 is 14 residues. V lost 3 bases to trimming and J lost 2 bases, with 5 bases between them. Per germline, CDR1 SNHLY and CDR2 FYNNEI.

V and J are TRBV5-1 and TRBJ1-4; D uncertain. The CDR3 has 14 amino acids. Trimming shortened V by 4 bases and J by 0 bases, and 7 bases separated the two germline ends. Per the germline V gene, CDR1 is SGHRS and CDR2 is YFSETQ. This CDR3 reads CASSVGTTNEKLFF. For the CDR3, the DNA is TGCGCCAGCAGCGTGGGGACAACTAATGAAAAACTGTTTTTT.

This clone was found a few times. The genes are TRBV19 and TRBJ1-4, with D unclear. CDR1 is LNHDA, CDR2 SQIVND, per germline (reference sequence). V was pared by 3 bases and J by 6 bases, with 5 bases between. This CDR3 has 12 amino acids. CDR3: CASSIGDEKLFF. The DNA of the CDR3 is TGTGCCAGTAGTATCGGCGATGAAAAACTGTTTTTT.

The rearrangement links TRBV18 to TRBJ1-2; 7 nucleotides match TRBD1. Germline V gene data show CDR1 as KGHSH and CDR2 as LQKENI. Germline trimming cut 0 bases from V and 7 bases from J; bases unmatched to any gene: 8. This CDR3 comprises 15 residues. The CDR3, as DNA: TGTGCCAGCTCACCACCAATAGCACAGGGGACTGGCTACACCTTC. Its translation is CASSPPIAQGTGYTF. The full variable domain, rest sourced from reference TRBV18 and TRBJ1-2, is NAGVMQNPRHLVRRRGQEARLRCSPMKGHSHVYWYRQLPEEGLKFMVYLQKENIIDESGMPKERFSAEFPKEGPSILRIQQVVRGDSAAYFCASSPPIAQGTGYTFGSGTRLTVV.

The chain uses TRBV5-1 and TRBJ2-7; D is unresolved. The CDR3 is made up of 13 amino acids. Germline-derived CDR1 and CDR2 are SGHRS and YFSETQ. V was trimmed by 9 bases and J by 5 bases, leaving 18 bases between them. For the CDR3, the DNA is TGCGCCACCTCCGAGACCCACCTCCACGAGCAGTACTTC. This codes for CATSETHLHEQYF.

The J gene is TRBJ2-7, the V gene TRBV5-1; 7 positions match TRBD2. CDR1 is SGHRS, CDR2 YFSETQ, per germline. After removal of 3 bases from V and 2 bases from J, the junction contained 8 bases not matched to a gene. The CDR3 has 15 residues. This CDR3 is CASSYGGGIAYEQYF. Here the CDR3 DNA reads TGCGCCAGCAGCTATGGGGGGGGGATCGCCTACGAGCAGTACTTC. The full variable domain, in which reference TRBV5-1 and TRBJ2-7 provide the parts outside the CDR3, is KAGVTQTPRYLIKTRGQQVTLSCSPISGHRSVSWYQQTPGQGLQFLFEYFSETQRNKGNFPGRFSGRQFSNSRSEMNVSTLELGDSALYLCASSYGGGIAYEQYFGPGTRLTVT.

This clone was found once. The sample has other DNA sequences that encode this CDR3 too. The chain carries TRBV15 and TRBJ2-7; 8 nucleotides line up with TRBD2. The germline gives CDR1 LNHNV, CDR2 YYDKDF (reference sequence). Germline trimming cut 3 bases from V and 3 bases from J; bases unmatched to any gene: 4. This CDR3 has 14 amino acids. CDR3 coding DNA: TGTGCCACCAGCAGGGGAGGGACTAGCTACGAGCAGTACTTC. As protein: CATSRGGTSYEQYF.

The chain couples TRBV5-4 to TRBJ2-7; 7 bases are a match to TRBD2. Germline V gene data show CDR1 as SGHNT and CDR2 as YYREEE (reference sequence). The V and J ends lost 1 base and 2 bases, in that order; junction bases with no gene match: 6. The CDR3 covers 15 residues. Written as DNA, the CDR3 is TGTGCCAGCAGCTTGCGGGGAGGGAACACCTACGAGCAGTACTTC. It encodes CASSLRGGNTYEQYF. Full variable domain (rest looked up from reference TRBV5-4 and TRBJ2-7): ETGVTQSPTHLIKTRGQQVTLRCSSQSGHNTVSWYQQALGQGPQFIFQYYREEENGRGNFPPRFSGLQFPNYSSELNVNALELDDSALYLCASSLRGGNTYEQYFGPGTRLTVT.

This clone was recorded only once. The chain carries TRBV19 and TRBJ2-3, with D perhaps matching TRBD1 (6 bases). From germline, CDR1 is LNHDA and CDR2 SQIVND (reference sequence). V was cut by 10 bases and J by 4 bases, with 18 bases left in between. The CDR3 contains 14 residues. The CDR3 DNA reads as TGTGCCACCGTATCTCAGGGGATCGCAGATACGCAGTATTTT. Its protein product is CATVSQGIADTQYF. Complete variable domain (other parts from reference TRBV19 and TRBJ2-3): DGGITQSPKYLFRKEGQNVTLSCEQNLNHDAMYWYRQDPGQGLRLIYYSQIVNDFQKGDIAEGYSVSREKKESFPLTVTSAQKNPTAFYLCATVSQGIADTQYFGPGTRLTVL.